This T cell receptor beta chain was recovered during a study of a mutant IDH1 vaccine in newly diagnosed glioma. Of note for this clone: Its target is unknown.

V was clipped by 3 bases and J by 11 bases, with 20 bases between them. Germline V gene sequence: CDR1 SGDLS, CDR2 YYNGEE. The CDR3 is 14 amino acids. Sequencing was performed with immunoSEQ multiplex PCR; in TCRdb, only in-frame clones are kept and a portion is missing. The table includes 30,000 to 35,000 clones, almost 90% detected once. Noted time point: week 11, during vaccination. It was 300 ug of mutant IDH1 20-mer peptide that made up each vaccine dose, given with topical imiquimod. The sample consisted of PBMCs, taken from a glioma patient whose treatment included an IDH1 peptide vaccine. The TCR sequence derives from a young man with glioma. The chain is built from TRBV9 and TRBJ1-1; unclear D gene. CDR3 protein: CASSGGGVNWAAFF. The DNA for the CDR3 is TGTGCCAGCAGCGGGGGTGGGGTCAACTGGGCGGCTTTCTTT.